The 19 T cell receptor beta chains in this list originate from one sample, sequenced in a study of post-analysis software for immune sequencing data. Study-wide results and limits: Higher frequency in patients than in controls was seen for roughly 5 TRBV segments, with TRBV5-6, TRBV5-1 and TRBV20-1 among them.

These receptors have no known antigen. TCR beta libraries were prepared from cDNA with unique molecular identifiers. MiXCR was run by TCRdb on the PCR reads, yielding one entry per CDR3 protein. The table has hundreds of thousands of distinct CDR3 sequences, roughly 45% seen once. The sample comprised blood. The receptors stem from a girl under 18 with multiple sclerosis.

The genes are TRBV7-8 and TRBJ2-1; either TRBD1 or TRBD2 may supply D (5 bases each). Deletions cut 3 bases from V and 10 bases from J, with 22 bases between. This CDR3 comprises 16 residues. Germline CDR1 SGHVS, CDR2 FQNEAQ. The CDR3 loop reads CASSFSGTGRSGEQFF. The CDR3 region has the DNA TGTGCCAGCAGCTTTTCGGGAACGGGGCGAAGTGGGGAGCAGTTCTTC.

The chain couples TRBV15 to TRBJ1-5, with no clear D. The V gene's germline CDR1 is LNHNV and CDR2 YYDKDF (reference sequence). CDR3 length equals 16 residues. Trimming took off 3 bases at V and 2 bases at J, with 14 bases between the two ends. This chain's CDR3 is CATSSHGPTRNQPQHF. As DNA, the CDR3 is TGTGCCACCAGCAGCCACGGACCGACTCGCAATCAGCCCCAGCATTTT.

The V and J genes are TRBV2 and TRBJ2-7; the match to TRBD2 covers 10 bases. The DNA end favors TRBJ2-5, so the J call may be wrong. The CDR3 loop spans 14 amino acids. Germline lookup yields CDR1 SNHLY and CDR2 FYNNEI. CDR3 region: CASSTLAGKETQYF. Written as DNA, the CDR3 is TGTGCCAGCAGTACACTAGCGGGAAAAGAGACCCAGTACTTC.

The CDR3 protein is CASSSPTPGQSTDTQYF. The CDR3 DNA is TGTGCCAGCAGTTCCCCGACCCCGGGACAGTCGACAGATACGCAGTATTTT. The V call is TRBV12-3 or TRBV12-4, the J call TRBJ2-3; 7 nucleotides agree with TRBD1. This CDR3 has 17 amino acids. The ends lost 4 bases at V and 3 bases at J; junction bases unmatched: 13.

This clonotype was observed a handful of times. This rearrangement joins TRBV10-2 to TRBJ1-2, with D perhaps matching TRBD1 (6 bases). Germline V gene lookup returns CDR1 WSHSY and CDR2 SAAADI. V lost 6 bases and J 8 bases, leaving 25 bases between the germline ends. There are 16 residues in the CDR3. The chain's CDR3 is CASREQWGPTLLGYTF. The CDR3 DNA reads as TGCGCCAGCAGAGAACAATGGGGGCCGACTCTTTTGGGCTACACCTTC.

The chain employs TRBV2 and TRBJ2-1; no reliable D call. Germline CDR1 SNHLY, CDR2 FYNNEI. The CDR3 contains 14 residues. Trimming left V 3 bases short and J 5 bases short, with 11 bases between. The DNA for the CDR3 is TGTGCCAGCAGTGATAGAGAACGTAACAATGAGCAGTTCTTC. This codes for CASSDRERNNEQFF.

Only a few counts were recorded for this clonotype. This chain joins TRBV5-6 and TRBJ2-1, with 7 bases that match TRBD2. The CDR3 has 17 residues. V trimming: 2 bases; J trimming: 2 bases; junction bases outside the gene matches: 10. Germline V gives CDR1 SGHDT, CDR2 YYEEEE. The CDR3 DNA follows: TGTGCCAGCAGCTTAATTCTCGGGAGGATAGCCTACAATGAGCAGTTCTTC. Amino acid sequence: CASSLILGRIAYNEQFF.

This chain connects TRBV2 to TRBJ1-2; possible D gene TRBD1, 5 bases. The CDR3 is made up of 12 amino acids. Between the trimmed V and J ends, which lost 6 bases and 6 bases, there was a span of 11 bases. The V gene's germline CDR1 is SNHLY and CDR2 FYNNEI. CDR3 in DNA: TGTGCCAGCAGACGAGGGGCCGATGGCTACACCTTC. Protein sequence: CASRRGADGYTF.

The chain carries TRBV20-1 and TRBJ2-5; D uncertain. The assigned J gene may be wrong: the sequence end matches TRBJ2-7 better. The germline V gene has CDR1 DFQATT and CDR2 SNEGSKA (reference sequence). The CDR3 is 14 amino acids. CDR3 sequence (DNA): TGCAGTGCTCCCATGAGAGGCCCGCCTAACGAGCAGTACTTC. Translated: CSAPMRGPPNEQYF.

The sample holds one count of this clonotype. A read error may produce the germline difference seen at one junction end. V usage is TRBV12-3 or TRBV12-4 and J usage is TRBJ2-4; 11 nucleotides line up with TRBD2. The J call is doubtful: the DNA matches TRBJ2-7 better. The CDR3 is 14 amino acids. The CDR3 loop is CASSLAGGSDEQYF. As DNA, the CDR3 is TGTGCCAGCAGTCTAGCGGGAGGAAGCGACGAGCAGTACTTC.

This clonotype has only a few counts. The chain uses TRBV5-1 and TRBJ1-2; no firm D call. V was pared by 0 bases and J by 5 bases, with 11 bases between. The CDR3 covers 14 residues. The germline V gene has CDR1 SGHRS and CDR2 YFSETQ. This CDR3 reads CASSLDLGAYGYTF. CDR3 coding DNA: TGCGCCAGCAGCTTGGATCTGGGTGCATATGGCTACACCTTC.

As concerns this clonotype: The junction departs from germline at one end; a sequencing error may be responsible. This chain joins TRBV2 and TRBJ2-7, with TRBD2 as a possible D gene (6 bases). This CDR3 has 15 residues. Germline CDR1 reads SNHLY; CDR2 reads FYNNEI. CDR3 DNA sequence: TGTGCCAGCACTACAGTTGGGGGGAACTCCCACGAGCAGTACTTC. It translates to CASTTVGGNSHEQYF. Full variable domain (missing parts from reference TRBV2 and TRBJ2-7): EPEVTQTPSHQVTQMGQEVILRCVPISNHLYFYWYRQILGQKVEFLVSFYNNEISEKSEIFDDQFSVERPDGSNFTLKIRSTKLEDSAMYFCASTTVGGNSHEQYFGPGTRLTVT.

This clonotype has more than one count but fewer than ten. V usage is TRBV12-3 or TRBV12-4 and J usage is TRBJ2-7; TRBD1 agrees at 7 bases. Unmatched junction bases numbered 6, after V lost 1 base and J lost 0 bases. The CDR3 runs to 16 residues. CDR3 sequence: CASSLGIGQASYEQYF. The CDR3 bases are TGTGCCAGCAGTTTAGGTATCGGACAGGCCTCCTACGAGCAGTACTTC.

About this clonotype: One junction end does not reproduce the germline sequence, and a read error may be involved. The genes are TRBV10-3 and TRBJ1-2, with no clear D. Germline assignment: CDR1 ENHRY and CDR2 SYGVKD. This CDR3 contains 13 residues. The CDR3 DNA sequence: TGTGCCATCAGTGTCGACACGGCCTATGGTTACACCTTC. Amino acid sequence: CAISVDTAYGYTF.

There are a few counts of this clonotype. The rearrangement uses TRBV7-2 and TRBJ2-7, with TRBD2 matching over 12 bases. CDR1 and CDR2 (germline): SGHTA, FQGNSA. V was pared by 5 bases and J by 2 bases, with 4 bases of the junction left unmatched. The CDR3 extends over 15 amino acids. The CDR3 here is CASSTTSGGTYEQYF. CDR3 nucleotides: TGTGCCAGCAGCACCACTAGCGGGGGGACCTACGAGCAGTACTTC.

CDR3 sequence: CATSETGQGAQSGELFF. The CDR3 DNA follows: TGTGCCACCAGTGAAACGGGACAGGGGGCGCAAAGCGGGGAGCTGTTTTTT. The J gene is TRBJ2-2, the V gene TRBV24-1; 12 bases map to TRBD1. The germline V gene has CDR1 KGHDR and CDR2 SFDVKD. V shed 4 bases, J shed 7 bases, and the junction held 9 bases outside the gene matches. The CDR3 has 17 residues.

In this sample, this clonotype turned up a few times. CDR3 coding DNA: TGTGCCAGCAGTCCAGGGGACGTAAGGCGTACTGAAGCTTTCTTT. Protein product: CASSPGDVRRTEAFF. The gene calls are TRBV12-3 or TRBV12-4 and TRBJ1-1; possibly TRBD1 for D (6 bases). CDR3 length equals 15 residues. Trimming took off 5 bases at V and 5 bases at J, with 18 bases between the two ends.

This rearrangement joins TRBV12-3 or TRBV12-4 to TRBJ1-1; D is unresolved. This CDR3 has 14 residues. Between the trimmed V and J ends, which lost 7 bases and 0 bases, there was a span of 12 bases. Here the CDR3 reads CASKVGLLNTEAFF. In DNA, the CDR3 is TGTGCCAGCAAAGTCGGGCTCTTGAACACTGAAGCTTTCTTT.

The chain joins TRBV7-2 to TRBJ2-1; the D gene is possibly TRBD2 (6 bases). V lost 1 base and J 6 bases, leaving 10 bases between the germline ends. The germline gives CDR1 SGHTA, CDR2 FQGNSA. There are 14 residues in the CDR3. As DNA, the CDR3 is TGTGCCAGCAGCTTAGGAATCGGGGGCAATGAGCAGTTCTTC. Amino acid sequence: CASSLGIGGNEQFF.